A selection of T cell receptor beta chains follows, all from one sample in a study of cytomegalovirus exposure and HLA in healthy donors. Only in-frame clones appear in the TCRdb table, and some are missing; sequencing was by immunoSEQ multiplex PCR. In the table there are under 200,000 clones, about 82% of which are singletons. The sample taken for sequencing was PBMCs. Receptors were obtained from a woman aged 45-65 years in good health and CMV-seronegative. CDR3s include the opening cysteine and the closing phenylalanine or tryptophan. The D gene is left open where the match is weak. Where a row states a size, it is once, few, many or the class of an expanded clone; other rows omit it.

abundance | j_gene | d_gene | v_gene | CDR3aa | CDR3nt
- | TRBJ1-1 | - | TRBV30 | CAWRVGAALNTEAFF | TGTGCCTGGAGAGTAGGGGCAGCTTTGAACACTGAAGCTTTCTTT
- | TRBJ1-5 | TRBD1 | TRBV28 | CASSLSTPAGTGGQPQHF | TGTGCCAGCAGTTTATCAACCCCGGCAGGGACAGGGGGGCAGCCCCAGCATTTT
- | TRBJ1-6 | TRBD1 | TRBV28 | CASSSDRSSPLHF | TGTGCCAGCAGTTCGGACAGGAGTTCACCCCTCCACTTT
- | TRBJ2-1 | - | TRBV27 | CASSSRSPIKNEQFF | TGTGCCAGCAGTTCGAGGTCTCCCATAAAAAATGAGCAGTTCTTC
- | TRBJ1-2 | TRBD1 | TRBV5-6 | CASSPAGTGGPYGYTF | TGTGCCAGCAGCCCAGCCGGGACAGGGGGACCTTATGGCTACACCTTC
- | TRBJ2-7 | - | TRBV5-8 | CASRLVAGRGPSYEQYF | TGTGCCAGCAGGTTAGTCGCCGGCAGGGGACCCTCCTACGAGCAGTACTTC
- | TRBJ2-1 | - | TRBV4-1 | CASSQDPNGAGDEQFF | TGCGCCAGCAGCCAAGATCCGAACGGAGCCGGGGATGAGCAGTTCTTC
- | TRBJ2-1 | TRBD2 | TRBV5-1 | CASSLEVAGGCEQFF | TGCGCCAGCAGCTTGGAAGTAGCGGGGGGTTGTGAGCAGTTCTTC
- | TRBJ1-1 | - | TRBV9 | CASSREGKLSTEAFF | TGTGCCAGCAGCAGGGAGGGCAAGCTAAGCACTGAAGCTTTCTTT
- | TRBJ2-3 | - | TRBV6-5 | CASRFSGAHTDTQYF | TGTGCCAGCAGGTTTAGCGGAGCCCACACAGATACGCAGTATTTT
- | TRBJ1-2 | - | TRBV27 | CASSLSRVGGVGGYTF | TGTGCCAGCAGTTTATCCCGGGTAGGAGGGGTTGGGGGCTACACCTTC
- | TRBJ2-5 | - | TRBV27 | CASASSAPWAAQYF | TGTGCCAGTGCGAGTAGCGCACCCTGGGCGGCCCAGTACTTC
- | TRBJ1-2 | TRBD1 | TRBV28 | CASSLPGQGAFSGYTF | TGTGCCAGCAGTTTACCGGGACAGGGGGCTTTTAGTGGCTACACCTTC
- | TRBJ2-3 | - | TRBV29-1 | CSVEEKGPGDTQYF | TGCAGCGTTGAAGAGAAGGGGCCCGGAGATACGCAGTATTTT
- | TRBJ2-3 | - | TRBV27 | CASSLSPGSTDTQYF | TGTGCCAGCAGTTTATCGCCGGGGTCCACAGATACGCAGTATTTT
- | TRBJ2-1 | - | TRBV5-1 | CASSRFGGPSEQFF | TGCGCCAGCAGCCGCTTCGGCGGGCCCTCTGAGCAGTTCTTC
once | TRBJ1-6 | - | TRBV9 | CASSLGGVGSSPLHF | TGTGCCAGCAGCCTGGGGGGAGTCGGGAGTTCACCCCTCCACTTT
medium-sized | TRBJ2-1 | TRBD2 | TRBV19 | CASSQGLAGGAEQFF | TGTGCCAGTAGTCAGGGCCTAGCGGGGGGGGCTGAGCAGTTCTTC
- | TRBJ1-4 | - | TRBV29-1 | CSVEASTNEKLFF | TGCAGCGTTGAGGCTTCAACTAATGAAAAACTGTTTTTT
- | TRBJ2-7 | TRBD2 | TRBV4-1 | CASSPGLAGGLLSYEQYF | TGCGCCAGCAGCCCGGGACTAGCGGGAGGCCTTCTCTCCTACGAGCAGTACTTC
- | TRBJ2-2 | TRBD2 | TRBV27 | CASSLTSGRTGELFF | TGTGCCAGCAGTCTGACTAGCGGGAGGACCGGGGAGCTGTTTTTT
- | TRBJ1-1 | - | TRBV18 | CASSYITGPNTEAFF | TGTGCCAGCTCATATATCACAGGACCTAACACTGAAGCTTTCTTT
- | TRBJ2-7 | TRBD2 | TRBV7-9 | CASSLSGGGSYEQYF | TGTGCCAGCAGCTTGTCGGGGGGGGGCTCCTACGAGCAGTACTTC
- | TRBJ1-1 | TRBD1 | TRBV7-8 | CASRYQNRGNTEAFF | TGTGCCAGCAGATATCAGAACAGGGGCAACACTGAAGCTTTCTTT
- | TRBJ2-7 | TRBD2 | TRBV29-1 | CSVWTSGTYEQYF | TGCAGCGTATGGACTAGCGGGACCTACGAGCAGTACTTC
few | TRBJ2-5 | - | TRBV28 | CASSLDRQETQYF | TGTGCCAGCAGTTTAGACAGGCAAGAGACCCAGTACTTC
- | TRBJ2-3 | TRBD2 | TRBV7-9 | CASSISGVWTDTQYF | TGTGCCAGCAGCATTAGCGGGGTCTGGACAGATACGCAGTATTTT
- | TRBJ1-2 | - | TRBV18 | CASSTGTRDYGYTF | TGTGCCAGCTCTACCGGGACAAGAGACTATGGCTACACCTTC
- | TRBJ2-6 | TRBD1 | TRBV27 | CASSHSDRAGANVLTF | TGTGCCAGCAGTCACTCAGACAGGGCTGGGGCCAACGTCCTGACTTTC
- | TRBJ2-7 | - | TRBV11-3 | CASSFGQRYEQYF | TGTGCCAGCAGCTTCGGACAGCGCTACGAGCAGTACTTC
- | TRBJ2-7 | - | TRBV7-9 | CASSSGRLPNEQYF | TGTGCCAGCAGCTCGGGAAGGCTGCCTAACGAGCAGTACTTC
- | TRBJ2-1 | TRBD1 | TRBV7-2 | CASSADRGREQFF | TGTGCCAGCAGCGCTGACAGGGGACGGGAGCAGTTCTTC
- | TRBJ1-5 | - | TRBV14 | CASSQESTQGDQPQHF | TGTGCCAGCAGCCAAGAAAGTACACAGGGTGATCAGCCCCAGCATTTT
- | TRBJ2-5 | TRBD1 | TRBV25-1 | CASSADRVETQYF | TGTGCCAGCAGTGCCGACAGGGTCGAGACCCAGTACTTC
- | TRBJ2-2 | - | TRBV6-5 | CASSYSTVAPAGELFF | TGTGCCAGCAGTTACTCGACGGTAGCGCCCGCCGGGGAGCTGTTTTTT
- | TRBJ2-1 | TRBD2 | TRBV9 | CASSGVTSGRASEQFF | TGTGCCAGCAGCGGGGTGACTAGCGGGAGGGCCAGTGAGCAGTTCTTC
- | TRBJ2-2 | - | TRBV30 | CAWGPGFAGELFF | TGTGCCTGGGGGCCAGGGTTCGCCGGGGAGCTGTTTTTT
- | TRBJ2-5 | - | TRBV7-9 | CASSLVEGGLETQYF | TGTGCCAGCAGCTTAGTCGAGGGAGGATTGGAGACCCAGTACTTC
- | TRBJ2-3 | TRBD2 | TRBV7-3 | CASSLNGGTDTQYF | TGTGCCAGCAGCTTAAACGGGGGGACAGATACGCAGTATTTT
- | TRBJ2-7 | TRBD2 | TRBV5-5 | CASSLRTSLGEQYF | TGTGCCAGCAGCCTCCGGACTAGCCTCGGCGAGCAGTACTTC
- | TRBJ2-2 | TRBD2 | TRBV7-3 | CASSPYASGMNTGELFF | TGTGCCAGCAGCCCATATGCTAGCGGGATGAACACCGGGGAGCTGTTTTTT
once | TRBJ2-5 | TRBD1 | TRBV27 | CASSSRTGQETQYF | TGTGCCAGCAGTTCCCGGACAGGGCAAGAGACCCAGTACTTC
- | TRBJ1-1 | - | TRBV19 | CASRILSPSGEAFF | TGTGCCAGTAGGATTCTTAGTCCGTCAGGCGAAGCTTTCTTT
- | TRBJ2-7 | TRBD1 | TRBV27 | CASSERQGRGYEQYF | TGTGCCAGCAGTGAGCGACAGGGTCGGGGCTACGAGCAGTACTTC
- | TRBJ2-5 | - | TRBV30 | CAWSRRGQETQYF | TGTGCCTGGAGTCGGCGGGGTCAAGAGACCCAGTACTTC
- | TRBJ1-1 | TRBD1 | TRBV5-1 | CASSRTGLTTEAFF | TGCGCCAGCAGTCGGACAGGGTTAACGACTGAAGCTTTCTTT
- | TRBJ2-7 | TRBD2 | TRBV28 | CASSRGGELREQYF | TGTGCCAGCAGTCGGGGAGGGGAACTGCGCGAGCAGTACTTC
- | TRBJ2-5 | TRBD1 | TRBV28 | CASSLRTGGTQETQYF | TGTGCCAGCAGTTTGCGGACAGGGGGAACCCAAGAGACCCAGTACTTC
- | TRBJ2-5 | TRBD1 | TRBV5-1 | CASSAATGGRQETQYF | TGCGCCAGCAGCGCGGCGACAGGGGGAAGGCAAGAGACCCAGTACTTC
- | TRBJ2-6 | - | TRBV5-5 | CASSLALAAYSGANVLTF | TGTGCCAGCAGCTTGGCCTTAGCGGCGTACTCTGGGGCCAACGTCCTGACTTTC
- | TRBJ2-7 | TRBD2 | TRBV18 | CASSPLAGGPDEQYF | TGTGCCAGCTCACCACTAGCGGGAGGGCCCGACGAGCAGTACTTC
- | TRBJ2-1 | TRBD1 | TRBV27 | CASSPLGQGTGPQHISDEQFF | TGTGCCAGCAGTCCACTAGGACAGGGTACCGGCCCACAGCACATCAGCGATGAGCAGTTCTTC
- | TRBJ1-1 | - | TRBV6-1 | CASSEKESGGRLIPEAFF | TGTGCCAGCAGTGAAAAAGAGAGCGGGGGGCGGCTGATCCCTGAAGCTTTCTTT
- | TRBJ1-1 | - | TRBV28 | CASRRPPGIEGEAFF | TGTGCCAGCAGGCGCCCTCCGGGCATAGAGGGTGAAGCTTTCTTT
once | TRBJ1-5 | TRBD1 | TRBV28 | CASSPRTGNNQPQHF | TGTGCCAGCAGCCCGCGGACAGGGAACAATCAGCCCCAGCATTTT
- | TRBJ2-7 | TRBD2 | TRBV29-1 | CSVQTSGSYEQYF | TGCAGCGTTCAAACTAGCGGGTCCTACGAGCAGTACTTC
- | TRBJ2-5 | - | TRBV7-9 | CASSPRETQYF | TGTGCCAGCAGCCCCAGAGAGACCCAGTACTTC
- | TRBJ1-3 | TRBD1 | TRBV27 | CASSLRGTGGLSAGNTIYF | TGTGCCAGCAGTTTGAGGGGGACAGGGGGTCTTTCGGCTGGAAACACCATATATTTT
few | TRBJ1-1 | TRBD1 | TRBV7-6 | CASSSTTGTTEAFF | TGTGCCAGCAGCTCGACGACAGGGACGACTGAAGCTTTCTTT
once | TRBJ1-6 | - | TRBV10-3 | CAISEASGGPNSPLHF | TGTGCCATCAGTGAAGCTAGCGGGGGCCCTAATTCACCCCTCCACTTT